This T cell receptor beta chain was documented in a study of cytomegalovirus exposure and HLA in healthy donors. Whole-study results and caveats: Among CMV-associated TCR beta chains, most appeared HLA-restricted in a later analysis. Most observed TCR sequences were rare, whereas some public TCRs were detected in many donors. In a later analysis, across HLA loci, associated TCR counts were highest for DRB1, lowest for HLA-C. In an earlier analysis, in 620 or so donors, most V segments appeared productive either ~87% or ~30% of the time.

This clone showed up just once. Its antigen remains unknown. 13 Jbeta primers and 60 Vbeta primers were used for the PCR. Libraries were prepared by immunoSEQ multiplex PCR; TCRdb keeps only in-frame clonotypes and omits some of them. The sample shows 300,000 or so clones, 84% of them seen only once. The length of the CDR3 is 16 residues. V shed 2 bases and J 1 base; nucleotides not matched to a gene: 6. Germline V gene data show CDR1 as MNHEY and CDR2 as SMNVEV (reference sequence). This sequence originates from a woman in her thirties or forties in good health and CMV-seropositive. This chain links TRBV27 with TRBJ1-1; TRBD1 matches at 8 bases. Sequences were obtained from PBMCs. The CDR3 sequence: CASSLTSGTGNTEAFF. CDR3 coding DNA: TGTGCCAGCAGTTTAACATCCGGGACAGGGAACACTGAAGCTTTCTTT.